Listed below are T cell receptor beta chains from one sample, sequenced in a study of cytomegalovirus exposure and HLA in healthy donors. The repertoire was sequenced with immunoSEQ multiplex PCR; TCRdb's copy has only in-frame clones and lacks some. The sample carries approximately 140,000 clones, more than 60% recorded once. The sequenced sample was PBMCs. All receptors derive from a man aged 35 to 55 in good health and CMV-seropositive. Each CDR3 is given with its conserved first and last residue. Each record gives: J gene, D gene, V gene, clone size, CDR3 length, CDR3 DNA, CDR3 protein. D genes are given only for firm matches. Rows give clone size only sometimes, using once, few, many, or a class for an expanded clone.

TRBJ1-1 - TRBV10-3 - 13 TGTGCCATCGCCGCGCCGCCTAACACTGAAGCTTTCTTT CAIAAPPNTEAFF
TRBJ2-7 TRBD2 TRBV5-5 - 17 TGTGCCAGCAGCATGCCCGGGACTAGCGGGACCCACTACGAGCAGTACTTC CASSMPGTSGTHYEQYF
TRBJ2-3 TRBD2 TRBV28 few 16 TGTGCCAGCAGCCGTTATCTAGCGGGATCTCCAGATACGCAGTATTTT CASSRYLAGSPDTQYF
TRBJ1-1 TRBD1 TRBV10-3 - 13 TGTGCCATCAGTGAGTCCTGGGACAGTGAAGCTTTCTTT CAISESWDSEAFF
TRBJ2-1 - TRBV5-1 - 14 TGCGCCAGCAGCTTGGCCCAGGGCAACAATGAGCAGTTCTTC CASSLAQGNNEQFF
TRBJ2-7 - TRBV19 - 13 TGTGCCAGTAGGGGGCCCAGCTCCTACGAGCAGTACTTC CASRGPSSYEQYF
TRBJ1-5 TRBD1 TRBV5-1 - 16 TGCGCCAGCAGCTTGGATGTACAGGGGCAGAATCAGCCCCAGCATTTT CASSLDVQGQNQPQHF
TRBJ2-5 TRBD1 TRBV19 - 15 TGTGCCAGTAGTACCCCTAGGACAGGGGAAGAGACCCAGTACTTC CASSTPRTGEETQYF
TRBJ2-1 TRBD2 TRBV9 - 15 TGTGCCAGCAGCGTAGCGGGGGGAACCTACAATGAGCAGTTCTTC CASSVAGGTYNEQFF
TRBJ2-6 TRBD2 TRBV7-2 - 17 TGTGCCAGCAGCTTAGCGCCGGGGGGCTCTGGGGCCAACGTCCTGACTTTC CASSLAPGGSGANVLTF
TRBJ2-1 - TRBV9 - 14 TGTGCCAGCAGCTCCCATAGTGCCCCCAATGAGCAGTTCTTC CASSSHSAPNEQFF
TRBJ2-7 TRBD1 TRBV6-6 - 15 TGTGCCAGCAGATCCCGGAGGACAGGCTCCTACGAGCAGTACTTC CASRSRRTGSYEQYF
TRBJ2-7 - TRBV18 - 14 TGTGCCAGCTCACCCGGACAGTTCAGCTACGAGCAGTACTTC CASSPGQFSYEQYF
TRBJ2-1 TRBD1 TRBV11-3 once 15 TGTGCCAGCAGCTTCGGGACAGGGCTCCCCAATGAGCAGTTCTTC CASSFGTGLPNEQFF
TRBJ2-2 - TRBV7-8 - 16 TGTGCCAGCAGCTTATTACAGGGTAACGTCCTCGGGGAGCTGTTTTTT CASSLLQGNVLGELFF
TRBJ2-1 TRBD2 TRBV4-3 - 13 TGCGCCAGCAGCCAGGGGGACTACACTGAGCAGTTCTTC CASSQGDYTEQFF